These 17 T cell receptor beta chains originate from one sample sequenced in a study of CD8 T cells in Susac syndrome (dated by TCRdb to between 2018 and 2020). The library was prepared using the immunoSEQ multiplex PCR assay. RNA was extracted using the RNeasy kit, and about 0.45 to 1 ug of the RNA was reverse transcribed with random hexamers. The public reads were reanalyzed by TCRdb: fastp trimming at Q25, MiXCR alignment, in-frame beta chains only. Entries that share a CDR3 protein sequence are merged under the most common genes and DNA. The sample profile shows 75,000 to 95,000 distinct CDR3 sequences; just under 95% of them were found once. The ten largest clones add up to more than 0.45% of the sample. Sequencing was performed on CD8+ T cells from PBMCs. These receptors all stem from a human donor with Susac syndrome.

The V gene is TRBV19, the J gene TRBJ2-1, with D hard to call. V lost 2 bases and J lost 4, with 12 bases in between. The CDR3 has 15 amino acids. CDR1 LNHDA and CDR2 SQIVND come from the germline V gene (reference sequence). CDR3 bases: TGTGCCAGTAGTATATCTGGGTTCGGGTACAATGAGCAGTTCTTC. Protein sequence: CASSISGFGYNEQFF.

Here the CDR3 reads CASSTSGNEQFF. The CDR3 bases are TGTGCCAGCAGCACGAGCGGTAATGAGCAGTTCTTC. This rearrangement joins TRBV7-9 to TRBJ2-1, with a possible D match to TRBD2 (5 bases). The V gene lost 5 bases and the J gene lost 7 bases, with 9 bases spanning the gap. This CDR3 is built from 12 residues. In germline, CDR1 is SEHNR, CDR2 FQNEAQ (reference sequence).

The chain combines TRBV12-3 or TRBV12-4 with TRBJ2-1; D is possibly TRBD1 (6 bases). The length of the CDR3 is 17 residues. V shed 6 bases and J shed 8 bases, with 26 bases lying between them. CDR3 nucleotide sequence: TGTGCCAGCAGCGAGACGCCACAGGGAAAGGGGCGCGATGAGCAGTTCTTC. It translates to CASSETPQGKGRDEQFF.

J is TRBJ2-1 and V is TRBV5-6, with 8 positions matching TRBD2. V shed 4 bases, J shed 4 bases, and the junction held 1 base outside the gene matches. The CDR3 contains 13 residues. Germline CDR1 SGHDT, CDR2 YYEEEE. The CDR3, as DNA: TGTGCCAGCAGCCCGGGGGGGTACAATGAGCAGTTCTTC. Amino acids: CASSPGGYNEQFF. Filled out from reference TRBV5-6 and TRBJ2-1, the complete variable domain reads DAGVTQSPTHLIKTRGQQVTLRCSPKSGHDTVSWYQQALGQGPQFIFQYYEEEERQRGNFPDRFSGHQFPNYSSELNVNALLLGDSALYLCASSPGGYNEQFFGPGTRLTVL.

CDR3 protein: CASSAGQGYGELFF. Here the CDR3 DNA reads TGTGCCAGCAGCGCCGGACAGGGGTACGGGGAGCTGTTTTTT. This sequence joins TRBV9 and TRBJ2-2, with 9 bases aligning to TRBD1. CDR3 length: 14 residues. CDR1 is SGDLS, CDR2 YYNGEE, per germline. Trimming took 3 bases from V and 7 from J; bases not matched to a gene: 4.

The chain combines TRBV18 with TRBJ2-1; TRBD1 is a possible D gene (6 bases). There are 12 residues in the CDR3. The V end lost 3 bases, the J end lost 14 bases, and 14 bases lay between the germline ends. The germline V gene has CDR1 KGHSH and CDR2 LQKENI. The CDR3 protein is CASSPRQAMEFF. CDR3 bases: TGTGCCAGCTCACCTCGACAGGCCATGGAGTTCTTC.

V gene TRBV7-6 combines with J gene TRBJ2-1; D is possibly TRBD1 (5 bases). Germline values: CDR1 SGHVS, CDR2 FNYEAQ. V was clipped by 5 bases and J by 2 bases, with 13 bases between them. This CDR3 comprises 15 residues. This CDR3 is CASSHARGTYNEQFF. The CDR3 DNA follows: TGTGCCAGCAGCCATGCAAGGGGTACCTACAATGAGCAGTTCTTC. Using reference TRBV7-6 and TRBJ2-1 for the parts outside the CDR3, the full variable domain is GAGVSQSPRYKVTKRGQDVALRCDPISGHVSLYWYRQALGQGPEFLTYFNYEAQQDKSGLPNDRFSAERPEGSISTLTIQRTEQRDSAMYRCASSHARGTYNEQFFGPGTRLTVL.

The V call is TRBV4-1, the J call TRBJ2-2; maybe TRBD2 (5 bases). The V gene's germline CDR1 is MGHRA and CDR2 YSYEKL. The CDR3 has 15 amino acids. V lost 0 bases and J lost 1, with 6 bases in between. CDR3 loop: CASSQEGGNTGELFF. The CDR3 nucleotides are TGCGCCAGCAGCCAAGAAGGAGGGAACACCGGGGAGCTGTTTTTT.

The chain joins TRBV11-2 to TRBJ2-3, with D possibly matching TRBD2 (5 bases). Trimming left V 5 bases short and J 4 bases short, with 10 bases between. The V gene's germline CDR1 is SGHAT and CDR2 FQNNGV. The CDR3 contains 13 residues. The CDR3 is CASSNPGADTQYF. The CDR3, as DNA: TGTGCCAGCAGCAACCCCGGGGCAGATACGCAGTATTTT.

The J gene is TRBJ1-1, the V gene TRBV6-4, with unresolved D. With 8 bases removed from V and 0 bases from J, the gap between germline ends came to 13 bases. Germline CDR1 reads MRHNA; CDR2 reads SNTAGT. The CDR3 has 14 amino acids. CDR3 nucleotide sequence: TGTGCCAGCCGCCTGAGACACCTGAACACTGAAGCTTTCTTT. This sequence encodes CASRLRHLNTEAFF.

This sequence joins TRBV4-1 and TRBJ2-2; D is ambiguous. Per the germline V gene, CDR1 is MGHRA and CDR2 is YSYEKL. CDR3 length: 13 amino acids. Trimming stripped 2 bases from V and 6 bases from J, with 7 bases between. CDR3 coding DNA: TGCGCCAGCAGCCAACTGGCATCCGGGGAGCTGTTTTTT. Translated, it gives CASSQLASGELFF.

CDR3 amino acids: CSARQGALSYEQYF. The CDR3 nucleotides read TGCAGTGCCCGACAGGGGGCTTTATCGTACGAGCAGTACTTC. The chain has TRBV20-1 and TRBJ2-7, with TRBD1 matching over 10 bases. With V trimmed by 6 bases and J by 4 bases, 9 bases remained unmatched. This CDR3 is 14 amino acids long. From germline, CDR1 is DFQATT and CDR2 SNEGSKA (reference sequence).

V and J are TRBV27 and TRBJ2-7; D might be TRBD2 (5 bases). CDR3 size: 13 residues. The V end lost 4 bases, the J end lost 1 base, and 8 bases lay between the germline ends. The germline CDR1 and CDR2 sequences are MNHEY and SMNVEV (reference sequence). The CDR3 nucleotides read TGTGCCAGCAGTTGGACTGTATCCTACGAGCAGTACTTC. It encodes CASSWTVSYEQYF.

V and J are TRBV11-1 and TRBJ2-2, with D uncertain. The CDR3 length is 13 residues. CDR1 and CDR2 from the germline V gene are SGHAT and FQDESV (reference sequence). V shed 3 bases and J shed 2 bases, with 4 bases lying between them. CDR3 DNA sequence: TGTGCCAGCAGCTTGTCTAACACCGGGGAGCTGTTTTTT. It yields the protein CASSLSNTGELFF.

The genes are TRBV7-9 and TRBJ2-5; D remains ambiguous. With 6 bases removed from V and 2 bases from J, the gap between germline ends came to 13 bases. There are 14 residues in the CDR3. Germline CDR1 and CDR2: SEHNR and FQNEAQ (reference sequence). The CDR3 bases are TGTGCCAGCAGACCACCGGCGGTTCAAGAGACCCAGTACTTC. Protein sequence: CASRPPAVQETQYF.

The chain joins TRBV9 to TRBJ2-3; D ambiguous. V was trimmed by 1 base and J by 0 bases, leaving 3 bases between them. Germline CDR1 and CDR2: SGDLS and YYNGEE. The CDR3 loop spans 13 amino acids. This CDR3 reads CASSVISTDTQYF. The CDR3 DNA reads as TGTGCCAGCAGCGTAATAAGCACAGATACGCAGTATTTT.

V and J are TRBV6-5 and TRBJ2-2, with D possibly matching TRBD1 (5 bases). V lost 6 bases to trimming and J lost 8 bases, with 13 bases between them. In germline, CDR1 is MNHEY, CDR2 SVGAGI. The CDR3 is made up of 13 amino acids. As DNA, the CDR3 is TGTGCCAGCAGCCCTTGGACATCGGGGGAGCTGTTTTTT. It encodes CASSPWTSGELFF.